This T cell receptor beta chain was sequenced for a study of T cells after yellow fever vaccination. The CDR3 consists of 14 residues. V was trimmed by 0 bases and J by 1 base, leaving 5 bases between them. CDR1 is SGHRS, CDR2 YFSETQ, per germline. One entry per CDR3 protein results from TCRdb running MiXCR on the 5' RACE reads. The repertoire has over 300,000 distinct CDR3 sequences, around 7% of them found once; the top ten carry around 17%. V and J are TRBV5-1 and TRBJ2-1; no clear D. The TCR was taken from a man between 18 and 29 years old who received the YFV17D yellow fever vaccine. Specimen: PBMCs, collected approximately 47 days after the first yellow fever vaccination. CDR3 region: CASSLVTSYNEQFF. DNA of the CDR3: TGCGCCAGCAGCTTGGTGACTTCCTACAATGAGCAGTTCTTC.